This T cell receptor (beta chain) was profiled in a study of blood T cell repertoires in COVID-19 (dated by TCRdb to about 2020). With regard to the full study: Samples from collaborators originated in the United States, Italy and Spain and spanned both the acute and convalescent phases of COVID-19. Where HLA class I and class II types were available, the types were taken from metadata supplied by the sample provider, not from assay-based typing. Sample metadata almost always included a de-identified subject ID, COVID-19 status, age in years and sex. The repertoires were made available in a free public database intended to serve as a resource for research on the immune response to SARS-CoV-2. Samples came from the ongoing ImmuneRACE study (first 160 participants) plus 1,254 subjects from 6 global collaborators. Subjects who had been exposed to COVID-19, were actively infected with it, or had recovered from it provided the deeply sampled blood TCRbeta repertoires that made up the dataset. The material from the prospective study consisted of cDNA or gDNA derived from T cells, B-cell-depleted T cells, or PBMCs.

The immunoSEQ Assay, a bias-controlled multiplex PCR, was used to amplify TCRbeta CDR3 regions from genomic DNA. As for the authors' bioinformatics: Nucleated cell counts per sample were estimated from amplification of reference gene primers within the assay. Sequence reads were collapsed and filtered to measure the absolute abundance of every unique TCRbeta CDR3 rearrangement. Productive Simpson clonality was computed per sample as the square root of Simpson's diversity index over productive rearrangements. Imported from immuneACCESS, the table was reduced by TCRdb to in-frame sequences with V and J called. These copies leave out some clones; in studies compared against another copy, an unresolved V gene accounts for under half, and the cause of the remainder is not known. Clone size and the V and J calls come from that table; the DNA yielded D and trimming. This sample is represented by approximately 41,000 clones; 81% of them were singletons. The ten largest account for roughly 38% of the sample.

Overall study results and their limits: Clinical and demographic metadata were provided uncurated, with the amount varying by source and participant.

The collaborating institutions used their own protocols to collect whole blood in K2EDTA tubes. For TCRbeta analysis, collaborators shipped samples in one of three forms: frozen whole blood, isolated PBMCs, or DNA extracted from either of those sample types. Worth noting for this clone: Which antigen it targets is not known. No qualities accompany the bases; no much larger clone lies one base away.

From the germline V gene, CDR1 is MNHEY and CDR2 is SVGEGT. Its CDR3 holds 15 amino acids, cysteine through phenylalanine. Solely the CDR3 DNA is kept, with 45 bases framed from the first base. The germline ends are 13 bases apart after V is trimmed by 4 bases and J by 1 base. The sequence was obtained from a man aged 40-50 years with active or convalescent COVID-19. Recombination connected TRBV6-2 or TRBV6-3 to TRBJ2-5; the D gene is not confidently resolved. Sequencing used peripheral blood. The nucleotides are TGTGCCAGCAGTTCGATCAGGTCCCCCCAAGAGACCCAGTACTTC. It translates as CASSSIRSPQETQYF.